This is a list of T cell receptor beta chains from one sample in a study of blood T cell repertoires in COVID-19. Data came from immunoSEQ multiplex PCR; TCRdb stores just in-frame clones and leaves some out. Of about 76,000 clones in the sample, more than 75% were seen once. Sequencing was carried out using peripheral blood. The receptor source for this set is a human donor in a cohort sampled during active COVID-19. CDR3s leave out the opening cysteine and the closing phenylalanine or tryptophan. Clone sizes are given selectively: once, few, many, or a class where the clone is expanded.

j_call,v_call,clone_size,cdr3_aa
TRBJ1-2,TRBV11-2,-,ASSLVGGNLDGYT
TRBJ2-5,TRBV5-6,-,ASSPYERLETQY
TRBJ2-3,TRBV7-6,-,ASSFTADTQY
TRBJ2-1,TRBV7-9,once,ASSSSTASGFRGVTEQF
TRBJ2-3,TRBV3-1/TRBV3-2,-,ASSRGGTWADTQY
TRBJ1-2,TRBV14,-,ASSQDPTGRHYGYT
TRBJ2-7,TRBV12-3/TRBV12-4,-,ASSPGGGHEQY
TRBJ2-3,TRBV6-2/TRBV6-3,-,ASSSTYPSGRADTQY
TRBJ2-3,TRBV9,once,ASSVASGGVRDTQY
TRBJ2-1,TRBV5-4,few,ASSRTAYNEQF
TRBJ1-2,TRBV5-1,-,ASSLVSGTYGYT
TRBJ2-5,TRBV4-1,-,ASSLLAGATGTQY
TRBJ2-7,TRBV7-6,-,ASSLGDSGYEQY
TRBJ1-2,TRBV11-2,-,ASSLGESYYGYT
TRBJ1-5,TRBV6-6,-,ASSPGGPYSNQPQH
TRBJ1-5,TRBV7-2,once,ASSFSQGDQPQH
TRBJ1-5,TRBV3-1/TRBV3-2,once,ASSPWDRGIHQPQH
TRBJ2-3,TRBV9,-,ASSVAVSATDTQY
TRBJ2-7,TRBV6-2/TRBV6-3,few,ASTYSGTGAEQY
TRBJ2-3,TRBV19,-,ASRPTGSSNTDTQY
TRBJ2-5,TRBV3-1/TRBV3-2,once,ASSPNLGTGQETQY
TRBJ2-3,TRBV7-9,few,ASSPWEGHTDTQY
TRBJ2-3,TRBV11-3,-,ASSFGGTSTDTQY
TRBJ1-2,TRBV2,-,ASGDRVDYGYT
TRBJ2-3,TRBV7-9,-,ASSSTQGETLTDTQY
TRBJ2-5,TRBV4-1,few,ASRREGSQTQY
TRBJ2-3,TRBV6-2/TRBV6-3,-,ASSWTSGGPRTDTQY
TRBJ1-1,TRBV5-4,-,ASSTGQGTNTEAF
TRBJ1-1,TRBV11-3,-,ASSFSGEGGTEAF
TRBJ1-2,TRBV27,once,ASSPRGAANYGYT
TRBJ1-1,TRBV5-1,-,ASSLDRGQGTEAF
TRBJ2-1,TRBV6-5,-,ASSSRLAGGGEQF
TRBJ2-1,TRBV4-3,-,ASSPGVSYNEQF
TRBJ2-1,TRBV7-3,once,ASSPGTSDNEQF
TRBJ2-1,TRBV3-1/TRBV3-2,-,ASSESVLREQF
TRBJ2-3,TRBV6-2/TRBV6-3,-,ASSYAGLAGLVDTQY
TRBJ1-2,TRBV6-4,-,ASRASGQNNYGYT
TRBJ2-3,TRBV19,-,ASTLRTAGSDTQY
TRBJ2-3,TRBV9,-,ASSVATRTSGSFSTDTQY
TRBJ2-5,TRBV9,-,ASSHSNLAGGQETQY
TRBJ1-1,TRBV12-3/TRBV12-4,-,ASSLGSQGSF
TRBJ1-1,TRBV7-2,-,ASSLRAGGMNTEAF
TRBJ2-7,TRBV15,-,ATSRDRSGGAYEQY
TRBJ1-3,TRBV23-1,-,ASSQWGRVGNSSGNTIY
TRBJ1-5,TRBV19,-,ASSDRGLNSNQPQH
TRBJ2-7,TRBV5-1,-,ASSLMRQSPNEQY
TRBJ2-5,TRBV6-4,-,ASSDSSRKHQETQY
TRBJ2-5,TRBV15,-,ATSRGGGGQETQY
TRBJ2-5,TRBV1,once,TSYQTGSRGTVGETQY
TRBJ2-1,TRBV10-3,-,AISGVSIGTSYNEQF
TRBJ2-2,TRBV6-2/TRBV6-3,-,ASSLLSDGELF
TRBJ2-3,TRBV19,once,ASSPWEGTDTQY
TRBJ2-1,TRBV7-3,-,ASSRGLAGVWDEQF
TRBJ1-3,TRBV7-8,-,ASSLGGQTGNTIY